Listed below are T cell receptor beta chains from one sample, sequenced in a study of blood T cell repertoires in COVID-19. The method was immunoSEQ multiplex PCR; TCRdb's version includes in-frame clones alone and lacks a portion of them. The table has over 130,000 clones, 65% to 90% seen once. The source material was peripheral blood. Receptors originate from a man in his 70s with acute or convalescent COVID-19. The conserved cysteine and the conserved F or W are not part of the CDR3 here. Clone size is given for some rows only: seen once, a few or many times, or a class if the clone is expanded.

ASSFTGFEQY | TRBJ2-7 | 10 | TRBV2 | few
AWSVKQGSSGNTIY | TRBJ1-3 | 14 | TRBV30 | -
ASSFANTGELF | TRBJ2-2 | 11 | TRBV6-5 | -
ASSLADYEQY | TRBJ2-7 | 10 | TRBV11-2 | -
ASSPRHSNEKLF | TRBJ1-4 | 12 | TRBV6-6 | -
ASSSLAGAVNTGELF | TRBJ2-2 | 15 | TRBV5-4 | -
ASSPRGLALTLRQETQY | TRBJ2-5 | 17 | TRBV27 | -
ASSQVRTGNQPQH | TRBJ1-5 | 13 | TRBV4-1 | -
ASTLTQLTYEQY | TRBJ2-7 | 12 | TRBV28 | -
ASRIPGVTPVYEQY | TRBJ2-7 | 14 | TRBV27 | once
ASSFEQGTYEQY | TRBJ2-7 | 12 | TRBV28 | -
ASSIRDRGGEQY | TRBJ2-7 | 12 | TRBV19 | -
ASSFNPGGETQY | TRBJ2-5 | 12 | TRBV7-2 | -
ASSASGFTEAF | TRBJ1-1 | 11 | TRBV25-1 | -
ASSVVLAGGAGELF | TRBJ2-2 | 14 | TRBV9 | -
AWSGGQGQETQY | TRBJ2-5 | 12 | TRBV30 | -
ASEGEEEKLF | TRBJ1-4 | 10 | TRBV28 | -
ASRRGWEGTYEQY | TRBJ2-7 | 13 | TRBV6-5 | few
ASSYLDSTGSYEQY | TRBJ2-7 | 14 | TRBV6-5 | -